Detailed here is one T cell receptor (beta chain). The data belong to a study of blood T cell repertoires in COVID-19. Study overall: The cDNA or gDNA used as material had been derived from T cells, B-cell-depleted T cells, or PBMCs.

The assay was immunoSEQ multiplex PCR, and TCRdb's table has in-frame clones only and misses some. Among 80,000 to 130,000 clones, about 89% were seen once, and the ten largest hold around 1%. There are 15 residues in the CDR3. Germline V gives CDR1 MNHEY, CDR2 SMNVEV (reference sequence). V was clipped by 3 bases and J by 4 bases, with 15 bases between them. Sample: peripheral blood. The chain couples TRBV27 to TRBJ1-1, with TRBD1 as a possible D gene (6 bases). The sequence came from a man aged 55 to 70 with acute or convalescent COVID-19. Here the CDR3 reads CASSFGGAGGTEAFF. The DNA of the CDR3 is TGTGCCAGCAGTTTCGGGGGGGCCGGTGGCACTGAAGCTTTCTTT.